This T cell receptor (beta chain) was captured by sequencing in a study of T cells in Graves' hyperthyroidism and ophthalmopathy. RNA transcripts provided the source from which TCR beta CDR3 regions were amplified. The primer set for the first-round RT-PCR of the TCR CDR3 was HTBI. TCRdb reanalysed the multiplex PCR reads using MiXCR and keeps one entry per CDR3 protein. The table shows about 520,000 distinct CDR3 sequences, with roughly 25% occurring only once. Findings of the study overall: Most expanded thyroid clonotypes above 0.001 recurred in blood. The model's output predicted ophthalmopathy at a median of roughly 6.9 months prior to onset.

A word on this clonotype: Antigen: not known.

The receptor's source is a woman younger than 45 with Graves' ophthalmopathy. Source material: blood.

Here the CDR3 reads CASSPPLLLDTGELFF. The DNA for the CDR3 is TGTGCCAGCTCACCACCTCTTCTTTTGGACACCGGGGAGCTGTTTTTT. This chain uses TRBV18 with TRBJ2-2; D uncertain. Germline V gene data show CDR1 as KGHSH and CDR2 as LQKENI. V gave up 0 bases and J gave up 3 bases, with 11 bases separating them. This CDR3 contains 16 residues.